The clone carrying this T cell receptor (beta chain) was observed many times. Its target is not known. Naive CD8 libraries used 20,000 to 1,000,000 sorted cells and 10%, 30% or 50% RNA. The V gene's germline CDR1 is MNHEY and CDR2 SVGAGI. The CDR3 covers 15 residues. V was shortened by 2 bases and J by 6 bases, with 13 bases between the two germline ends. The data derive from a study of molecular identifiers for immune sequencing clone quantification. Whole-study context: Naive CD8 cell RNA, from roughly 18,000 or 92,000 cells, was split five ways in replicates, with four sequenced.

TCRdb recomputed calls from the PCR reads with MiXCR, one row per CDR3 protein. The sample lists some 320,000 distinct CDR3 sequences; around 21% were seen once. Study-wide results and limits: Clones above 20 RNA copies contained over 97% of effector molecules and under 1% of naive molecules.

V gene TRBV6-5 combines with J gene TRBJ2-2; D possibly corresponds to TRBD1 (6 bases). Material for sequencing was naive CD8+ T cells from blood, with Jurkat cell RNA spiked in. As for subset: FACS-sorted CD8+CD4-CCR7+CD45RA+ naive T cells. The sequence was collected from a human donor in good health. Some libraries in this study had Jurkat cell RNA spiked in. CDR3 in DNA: TGTGCCAGCAGTTACGGGACAAGAGTGGCCGGGGAGCTGTTTTTT. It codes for CASSYGTRVAGELFF.